The 7 T cell receptor beta chains in this list originate from one sample, sequenced in a study of T cell repertoires in aging, cancer and after chemotherapy. Peripheral blood genomic DNA, not sorted cells or RNA, was the template. A mixed TRB-A/B primer pool amplified rearranged TRB by multiplex touch-down PCR. TCRdb re-called the multiplex PCR reads with MiXCR, one entry per CDR3 protein. The table includes about 12,000 distinct CDR3 sequences, just over 30% detected once. The sample taken for sequencing was blood. Receptors were obtained from a human donor in good health. The donor label of this sample is uncertain.

This clonotype has a handful of counts. The rearrangement links TRBV30 to TRBJ1-2; 12 bases agree with TRBD1. Germline-derived CDR1 and CDR2 are GTSNPN and SVGIG (reference sequence). V dropped 4 bases and J dropped 8; count of bases not matched to a gene: 2. This CDR3 is 12 amino acids long. The CDR3 region is CAWKGTGGGYTF. CDR3 bases: TGTGCCTGGAAAGGGACAGGGGGCGGCTACACCTTC.

This clonotype was picked up a small number of times. This sequence joins TRBV15 and TRBJ2-7; 7 nucleotides line up with TRBD1. Germline CDR1 reads LNHNV; CDR2 reads YYDKDF (reference sequence). The CDR3 sequence is 16 residues long. V shed 2 bases, J shed 4 bases, and the junction held 11 bases outside the gene matches. Here the CDR3 DNA reads TGTGCCACCAGCAGATTGTCCGGGACAGTCCGTTACGAGCAGTACTTC. It translates to CATSRLSGTVRYEQYF.

The gene calls are TRBV19 and TRBJ2-7; 10 positions match TRBD1. The CDR3 loop spans 15 amino acids. J gave up 6 bases and V 5 bases, and 10 bases lay outside the gene matches. The germline V gene has CDR1 LNHDA and CDR2 SQIVND (reference sequence). CDR3 amino acids: CASSPRDRGGSEQYF. CDR3 nucleotide sequence: TGTGCCAGTAGTCCCCGGGACAGGGGAGGGTCCGAGCAGTACTTC.

The rearrangement uses TRBV6-5 and TRBJ2-3, with D perhaps TRBD1 or TRBD2 (7 bases each). The CDR3 sequence is 17 residues long. CDR1 is MNHEY, CDR2 SVGAGI, per germline. Trimming cost V 6 bases and J 4 bases, with 23 bases left between them. CDR3 sequence reads: CASRQGGRGAPPDTQYF. The DNA for the CDR3 is TGTGCCAGCAGGCAGGGGGGGAGGGGGGCCCCCCCAGATACGCAGTATTTT.

Concerning this clonotype: Germline is not matched at one junction end, which may reflect a read error. The chain has TRBV27 and TRBJ2-7; D unclear. Germline lookup yields CDR1 MNHEY and CDR2 SMNVEV (reference sequence). The CDR3 loop spans 17 amino acids. The CDR3 spells CGSSQGNPLIAAYEQYF. The CDR3 DNA reads as TGTGGCAGCTCCCAAGGCAACCCCCTCATAGCAGCATACGAGCAGTACTTC.

This chain joins TRBV6-5 and TRBJ1-3, with D unclear. Trimming took 9 bases from V and 0 from J, leaving 12 bases between them. Germline CDR1 MNHEY, CDR2 SVGAGI. The CDR3 spans 14 residues. As DNA, the CDR3 is TGTGCCAGTTACTCTGGGTTCTCTGGAAACACCATATATTTT. Protein: CASYSGFSGNTIYF.

The table lists this clonotype with a few counts. The V gene is TRBV6-5, the J gene TRBJ1-5; D perhaps matches TRBD1 (5 bases). Germline V lookup: CDR1 MNHEY, CDR2 SVGAGI. V dropped 8 bases and J dropped 10 bases, with 12 bases sitting between them. The CDR3 is 11 residues long. CDR3 nucleotide sequence: TGTGCCAGCGGGACGGCCGGCCCCCAGCATTTT. Protein sequence: CASGTAGPQHF.